This entry lists 14 T cell receptor beta chains sequenced from one sample in a study of CD8+ T cells in alopecia areata. cDNA prepared by RNA extraction and subsequent reverse transcription served as the template for sequencing. The data were produced by immunoSEQ multiplex PCR, yet TCRdb's version contains in-frame clones alone and is incomplete. The data show about 250,000 clones, 67% seen once. Sequences were derived from CD4+ T cells sorted from blood, sampled at week 0. These receptors were taken from a human donor with alopecia areata.

The rearrangement links TRBV18 to TRBJ1-1; D perhaps matches TRBD1 (5 bases). The CDR3 runs to 13 residues. Germline loops: CDR1 KGHSH, CDR2 LQKENI. Trimming removed 3 bases from V and 1 base from J, with 6 bases in between. The CDR3 spells CASSPGTNTEAFF. The CDR3, as DNA: TGTGCCAGCTCACCTGGGACGAACACTGAAGCTTTCTTT.

The chain carries TRBV9 and TRBJ2-3; D is unclear. This CDR3 contains 14 residues. Trimming took 0 bases from V and 1 from J, leaving 6 bases between them. CDR1 is SGDLS and CDR2 is YYNGEE in the germline V gene. The CDR3 spells CASSVDPRTDTQYF. The CDR3 DNA follows: TGTGCCAGCAGCGTAGATCCTCGCACAGATACGCAGTATTTT. Full variable domain (missing parts from reference TRBV9 and TRBJ2-3): DSGVTQTPKHLITATGQRVTLRCSPRSGDLSVYWYQQSLDQGLQFLIQYYNGEERAKGNILERFSAQQFPDLHSELNLSSLELGDSALYFCASSVDPRTDTQYFGPGTRLTVL.

This clone is a singleton in its sample. The genes are TRBV5-6 and TRBJ2-1; D might be TRBD1 (5 bases). There are 16 residues in the CDR3. Germline CDR1 is SGHDT and CDR2 is YYEEEE. V gave up 4 bases and J gave up 2 bases, with 16 bases separating them. CDR3 nucleotides: TGTGCCAGCAGCCTAGATGCAGGGAATACCTACAATGAGCAGTTCTTC. Its protein is CASSLDAGNTYNEQFF.

V usage is TRBV27 and J usage is TRBJ2-7; 9 bases map to TRBD1. Trimming at V came to 1 base and at J to 1 base, leaving 2 bases not matched to a gene. Germline values: CDR1 MNHEY, CDR2 SMNVEV (reference sequence). The CDR3 totals 15 residues. CDR3 in amino acids: CASSLLGTGSYEQYF. CDR3 DNA: TGTGCCAGCAGTTTATTAGGGACAGGGTCCTACGAGCAGTACTTC.

This chain connects TRBV2 to TRBJ1-1; D is unclear. Germline-derived CDR1 and CDR2 are SNHLY and FYNNEI. Trimming shortened V by 7 bases and J by 1 base, and 10 bases separated the two germline ends. This CDR3 has 13 amino acids. CDR3 amino acids: CASTVGSNTEAFF. The CDR3 DNA reads TGTGCCAGCACCGTGGGCTCGAACACTGAAGCTTTCTTT.

The V and J genes are TRBV29-1 and TRBJ1-4, with 10 bases fitting TRBD1. The junction had 4 bases not matched to a gene; V was cut back by 7 bases and J by 8 bases. From germline, CDR1 is SQVTM and CDR2 ANQGSEA. This CDR3 is built from 12 residues. CDR3: CSAGTGDEKLFF. In DNA, the CDR3 is TGCAGCGCAGGGACAGGGGACGAAAAACTGTTTTTT.

The CDR3 DNA follows: TGTGCCAGCAGCTCCTGGGAAGGGGGATTCTACGAGCAGTACTTC. It translates to CASSSWEGGFYEQYF. This chain joins TRBV5-6 and TRBJ2-7; TRBD1 might be the D (6 bases). Trimming left V 3 bases short and J 3 bases short, with 16 bases between. The V gene's germline CDR1 is SGHDT and CDR2 YYEEEE. The CDR3 extends over 15 amino acids.

The rearrangement uses TRBV30 and TRBJ2-7, with 8 bases lining up with TRBD1. This CDR3 is 12 amino acids long. Germline loops: CDR1 GTSNPN, CDR2 SVGIG (reference sequence). V gave up 4 bases and J gave up 4 bases; unmatched junction bases: 3. This CDR3 reads CAWITGGYEQYF. DNA of the CDR3: TGTGCCTGGATTACAGGGGGTTACGAGCAGTACTTC.

This clone was seen a few times. Other DNA sequences from this sample encode an identical CDR3 as well. The J gene is TRBJ2-7, the V gene TRBV29-1; no firm D call. V was shortened by 0 bases and J by 3 bases, with 6 bases between the two germline ends. The CDR3 totals 12 residues. CDR1 and CDR2 from the germline V gene are SQVTM and ANQGSEA. CDR3 DNA: TGCAGCGTTGAAGATACCGGCTACGAGCAGTACTTC. It encodes CSVEDTGYEQYF.

This clone came up a few times. This chain links TRBV5-1 with TRBJ1-4; D might be TRBD1 (5 bases). The V and J ends lost 4 bases and 5 bases respectively, with 15 bases between them. The CDR3 covers 15 residues. Germline assignment: CDR1 SGHRS and CDR2 YFSETQ. As DNA, the CDR3 is TGCGCCAGCAGCACCCTCGGGGGGTCGAATGAAAAACTGTTTTTT. Protein: CASSTLGGSNEKLFF.

CDR3 nucleotide sequence: TGTGCCAGTAGTACCCCGGGACAGGTTAATCAGCCCCAGCATTTT. Translated, it gives CASSTPGQVNQPQHF. This chain links TRBV19 with TRBJ1-5; 8 bases fit TRBD1. V shed 4 bases and J 4 bases; nucleotides not matched to a gene: 6. The CDR3 has 15 residues. Germline V lookup: CDR1 LNHDA, CDR2 SQIVND (reference sequence).

The chain is built from TRBV5-1 and TRBJ2-7; D uncertain. This CDR3 has 15 amino acids. CDR1 and CDR2 from the germline V gene are SGHRS and YFSETQ. Trimming removed 2 bases from V and 1 base from J, with 13 bases in between. The CDR3 DNA follows: TGCGCCAGCAGCTTAATTGGCGACGCATCCTACGAGCAGTACTTC. This sequence encodes CASSLIGDASYEQYF. Full variable domain (missing parts from reference TRBV5-1 and TRBJ2-7): KAGVTQTPRYLIKTRGQQVTLSCSPISGHRSVSWYQQTPGQGLQFLFEYFSETQRNKGNFPGRFSGRQFSNSRSEMNVSTLELGDSALYLCASSLIGDASYEQYFGPGTRLTVT.

This clone came up a few times. The V call is TRBV6-5, the J call TRBJ2-3; D is unresolved. V was cut by 7 bases and J by 0 bases, with 8 bases left in between. The germline CDR1 and CDR2 sequences are MNHEY and SVGAGI. There are 13 residues in the CDR3. CDR3 region: CASNLSSTDTQYF. The CDR3 DNA reads as TGTGCCAGCAATCTTTCCAGCACAGATACGCAGTATTTT.

The V gene is TRBV5-6, the J gene TRBJ2-3; the D gene is possibly TRBD1 (6 bases). Trimming removed 3 bases at V and 8 bases at J, with 19 bases between. The CDR3 contains 15 residues. Germline V gene sequence: CDR1 SGHDT, CDR2 YYEEEE. In DNA, the CDR3 is TGTGCCAGCAGCTGGGGGCTGGCCGGGACCCTTACGCAGTATTTT. This gives the protein CASSWGLAGTLTQYF.